This T cell receptor beta chain was captured by sequencing in a study of blood T cell repertoires in COVID-19. TCRdb keeps only in-frame clones here, not all; method: immunoSEQ multiplex PCR. The sample has tens of thousands of clones; about 91% are singletons. The CDR3 covers 13 residues. V lost 8 bases and J 1 base, leaving 11 bases between the germline ends. Germline-derived CDR1 and CDR2 are SGHNT and YENEEA. The source material was peripheral blood. The chain links TRBV11-3 to TRBJ1-1; D may be TRBD1 (6 bases). The receptor was derived from a woman aged 55-75 years with COVID-19, enrolled during active disease. CDR3 nucleotides: TGTGCCAGCGCCCACAGGGCGAACACTGAAGCTTTCTTT. Its protein product is CASAHRANTEAFF.